This record covers a single T cell receptor (beta chain). These data are taken from a study of Ad26.COV2.S vaccination and SARS-CoV-2 variants. The table came from immunoSEQ multiplex PCR; TCRdb's copy has only in-frame clones and leaves some out. Of 400,000 to 450,000 clones listed, about nine tenths are singletons. V dropped 5 bases and J dropped 3; count of bases not matched to a gene: 8. The CDR3 is 16 residues long. Germline V lookup: CDR1 LNHDA, CDR2 SQIVND (reference sequence). Treatment denoted: around 19 received Ad26.COV2.S at low or high dose, single or two shots; 5 received placebo; per-sample allocation not given. Day 63 following the first vaccine or placebo injection was when the samples were taken. Participants' vaccine, an Ad26 vector, delivered Wuhan-strain SARS-CoV-2 spike.

The gene calls are TRBV19 and TRBJ2-3, with 10 bases identical to TRBD1. This material consisted of peripheral blood, taken in a trial of Ad26.COV2.S vaccine versus placebo. This TCR was sampled from a person aged 18-60 years who received the Ad26.COV2.S COVID-19 vaccine or a placebo. The CDR3 region has the DNA TGTGCCAGTAGTGGAAGAGGGACAGGGGTTACAGATACGCAGTATTTT. This codes for CASSGRGTGVTDTQYF.